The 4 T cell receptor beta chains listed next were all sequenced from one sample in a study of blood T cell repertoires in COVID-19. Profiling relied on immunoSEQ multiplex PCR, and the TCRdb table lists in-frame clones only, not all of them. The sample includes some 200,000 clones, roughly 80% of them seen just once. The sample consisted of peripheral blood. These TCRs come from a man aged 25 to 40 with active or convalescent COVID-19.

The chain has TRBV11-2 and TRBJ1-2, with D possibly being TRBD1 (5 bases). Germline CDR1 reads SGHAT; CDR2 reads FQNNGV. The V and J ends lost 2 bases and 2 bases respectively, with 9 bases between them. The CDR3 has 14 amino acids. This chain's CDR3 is CASSLSEGNYGYTF. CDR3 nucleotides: TGTGCCAGCAGCTTATCGGAGGGGAACTATGGCTACACCTTC.

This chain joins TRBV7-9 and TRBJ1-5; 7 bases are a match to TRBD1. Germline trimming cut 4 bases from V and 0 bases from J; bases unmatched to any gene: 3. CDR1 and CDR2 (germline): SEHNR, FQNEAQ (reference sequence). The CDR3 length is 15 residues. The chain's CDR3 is CASSSTGYSNQPQHF. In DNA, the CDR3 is TGTGCCAGCAGCTCGACAGGGTATAGCAATCAGCCCCAGCATTTT.

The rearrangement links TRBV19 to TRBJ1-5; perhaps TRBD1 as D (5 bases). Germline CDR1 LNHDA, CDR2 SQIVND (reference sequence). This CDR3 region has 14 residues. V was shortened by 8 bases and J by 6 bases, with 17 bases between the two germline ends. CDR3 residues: CASLSRVSVQPQHF. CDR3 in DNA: TGTGCCAGTCTAAGCAGGGTGTCGGTTCAGCCCCAGCATTTT.

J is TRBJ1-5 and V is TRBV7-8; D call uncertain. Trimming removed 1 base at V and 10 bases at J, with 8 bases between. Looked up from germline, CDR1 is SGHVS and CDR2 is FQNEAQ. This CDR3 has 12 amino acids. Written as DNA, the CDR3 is TGTGCCAGCAGCTTAGGTGGCATCCCCCAGCATTTT. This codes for CASSLGGIPQHF.